Following are 16 T cell receptor beta chains from one sample sequenced in a study of neurological immune-mediated disorders. TCRdb passed the 5' RACE reads through MiXCR, listing each CDR3 protein once. The sample has 100,000 to 150,000 distinct CDR3 sequences, about 3.2% seen once. Sequencing used PBMCs. The receptors were gathered from a woman aged 30 to 39 with multiple sclerosis.

At least ten counts were recorded for this clonotype. The V call is TRBV10-3, the J call TRBJ1-1; no firm D call. Trimming pared 4 bases from V and 5 bases from J, leaving 8 bases between. Looked up from germline, CDR1 is ENHRY and CDR2 is SYGVKD. The CDR3 is 12 residues long. CDR3 protein: CAISGSKTEAFF. The DNA for the CDR3 is TGTGCCATCAGTGGCAGCAAAACTGAAGCTTTCTTT.

Ten or more counts support this clonotype. A much larger clone is a single base away; this may be a read error. V usage is TRBV12-3 or TRBV12-4 and J usage is TRBJ1-6; TRBD1 is a possible D gene (5 bases). The CDR3 loop spans 14 amino acids. CDR3 sequence: CASSPTAENSHLHF. CDR3 DNA sequence: TGTGCCAGCAGCCCGACAGCCGAGAATTCACACCTCCACTTT.

This clonotype was recorded many times. This sequence joins TRBV19 and TRBJ1-2; D uncertain. The CDR3 consists of 12 residues. CDR1 and CDR2 from the germline V gene are LNHDA and SQIVND (reference sequence). V dropped 5 bases and J dropped 4 bases, with 8 bases sitting between them. This chain's CDR3 is CASSPRSYGYTF. As DNA, the CDR3 is TGTGCCAGTAGTCCTCGTTCCTATGGCTACACCTTC.

This clonotype was recorded many times. J is TRBJ2-5 and V is TRBV12-3 or TRBV12-4, with no clear D. The CDR3 has 13 amino acids. Trimming pared 2 bases from V and 4 bases from J, leaving 8 bases between. Here the CDR3 reads CASSLRSLETQYF. CDR3 nucleotide sequence: TGTGCCAGCAGTTTACGGTCCTTAGAGACCCAGTACTTC.

This clonotype was recorded at least ten times. The V call is TRBV20-1, the J call TRBJ2-7; 7 nucleotides line up with TRBD1. The CDR3 spans 14 residues. The germline V gene encodes CDR1 DFQATT and CDR2 SNEGSKA (reference sequence). The J segment lost 5 bases and the V segment lost 3 bases, leaving 10 bases of the junction unmatched. CDR3 DNA sequence: TGCAGTGCTAGCCGGGACAGTAGTTTCCACGAGCAGTACTTC. The encoded protein is CSASRDSSFHEQYF.

This clonotype has more than one count but fewer than ten. This chain connects TRBV7-9 to TRBJ1-2, with 9 bases lining up with TRBD1. The CDR3 has 14 residues. The germline V gene has CDR1 SEHNR and CDR2 FQNEAQ (reference sequence). J was trimmed by 6 bases and V by 3 bases; bases with no gene match: 5. The CDR3 DNA reads as TGTGCCAGCAGCTTCCCCGGACAGGGGCATGGCTACACCTTC. Its translation is CASSFPGQGHGYTF.

This clonotype showed up many times. V gene TRBV20-1 combines with J gene TRBJ1-6; possible D gene TRBD1, 5 bases. The CDR3 runs 16 residues. Germline CDR1 reads DFQATT; CDR2 reads SNEGSKA (reference sequence). V gave up 0 bases and J gave up 9 bases, with 18 bases separating them. CDR3 nucleotides: TGCAGTGCTAGAGATGCGACAGTCACTTCCATTTCACCCCTCCACTTT. This sequence encodes CSARDATVTSISPLHF.

This clonotype occurred many times. The rearrangement uses TRBV7-2 and TRBJ1-6; a possible D gene is TRBD1 (5 bases). The CDR3 loop spans 13 amino acids. CDR1 and CDR2 (germline): SGHTA, FQGNSA. Between the trimmed V and J ends, which lost 1 base and 7 bases, there was a span of 5 bases. The CDR3 sequence: CASSLDRNSPLHF. In DNA, the CDR3 is TGTGCCAGCAGCTTAGACAGGAATTCACCCCTCCACTTT.

This clonotype came up many times. CDR3 amino acids: CASSPGQGNEKLFF. In nucleotides, the CDR3 is TGTGCCAGCAGCCCCGGACAGGGGAATGAAAAACTGTTTTTT. This sequence joins TRBV3-1 and TRBJ1-4, with TRBD1 matching over 9 bases. V dropped 4 bases and J dropped 5; count of bases not matched to a gene: 2. Germline CDR1 reads LGHDT; CDR2 reads YNNKEL (reference sequence). This CDR3 comprises 14 residues.

This clonotype was observed at least ten times. This chain uses TRBV7-8 with TRBJ2-7, with D possibly matching TRBD2 (6 bases). Trimming removed 5 bases from V and 2 bases from J, with 19 bases in between. The CDR3 has 16 amino acids. The germline V gene encodes CDR1 SGHVS and CDR2 FQNEAQ. The CDR3: CASSHIGGVRAYEQYF. CDR3 coding DNA: TGTGCCAGCAGCCATATCGGGGGAGTCCGAGCCTACGAGCAGTACTTC.

The table lists this clonotype with many counts. The V gene is TRBV7-9, the J gene TRBJ2-1; D possibly uses TRBD1 or TRBD2 (5 bases each). Germline V gene lookup returns CDR1 SEHNR and CDR2 FQNEAQ (reference sequence). This CDR3 has 14 residues. The ends were cut back, 5 bases at V and 4 bases at J, with 12 bases in the middle. Here the CDR3 DNA reads TGTGCCAGCAGCCCGGGGACCGGGTACAATGAGCAGTTCTTC. Protein sequence: CASSPGTGYNEQFF.

There are many counts of this clonotype. A much larger clone sits a single nucleotide away, making a read error possible. The chain carries TRBV7-2 and TRBJ2-7; 10 positions match TRBD2. This CDR3 has 14 amino acids. Per the germline V gene, CDR1 is SGHTA and CDR2 is FQGNSA. The CDR3 DNA sequence: TGTGTCAGCAGCCGGACTAGCGGAGCCTACGAGCAGTACTTC. It specifies CVSSRTSGAYEQYF. Full variable domain (missing parts from reference TRBV7-2 and TRBJ2-7): GAGVSQSPSNKVTEKGKDVELRCDPISGHTALYWYRQSLGQGLEFLIYFQGNSAPDKSGLPSDRFSAERTGGSVSTLTIQRTQQEDSAVYLCVSSRTSGAYEQYFGPGTRLTVT.

In this sample, this clonotype turned up many times. This chain uses TRBV7-9 with TRBJ2-7; D possibly corresponds to TRBD2 (6 bases). The V and J ends lost 4 bases and 5 bases respectively, with 15 bases between them. CDR3 length: 14 amino acids. Germline V gene sequence: CDR1 SEHNR, CDR2 FQNEAQ (reference sequence). The CDR3 DNA sequence: TGTGCCAGCAGCTCTGGGATGGACTACAACGAGCAGTACTTC. Encoded protein: CASSSGMDYNEQYF. Combining the CDR3 with reference TRBV7-9 and TRBJ2-7 gives the whole variable domain DTGVSQNPRHKITKRGQNVTFRCDPISEHNRLYWYRQTLGQGPEFLTYFQNEAQLEKSRLLSDRFSAERPKGSFSTLEIQRTEQGDSAMYLCASSSGMDYNEQYFGPGTRLTVT.

Ten or more counts support this clonotype. This chain uses TRBV29-1 with TRBJ2-5; weak D call: TRBD2 (5 bases). Trimming shortened V by 0 bases and J by 5 bases, and 7 bases separated the two germline ends. Per the germline V gene, CDR1 is SQVTM and CDR2 is ANQGSEA. The CDR3 covers 12 residues. The CDR3 DNA reads as TGCAGCGTTGAAGATACGGGGGAGACCCAGTACTTC. It codes for CSVEDTGETQYF.

This clonotype was counted ten times or more. This sequence joins TRBV6-5 and TRBJ1-4, with D unresolved. V was pared by 0 bases and J by 4 bases, with 9 bases between. Germline V gene lookup returns CDR1 MNHEY and CDR2 SVGAGI. This CDR3 is 15 amino acids long. CDR3 in amino acids: CASSYSPGGNEKLFF. The CDR3 coding sequence is TGTGCCAGCAGTTACTCACCGGGAGGTAATGAAAAACTGTTTTTT.

This clonotype was counted ten times or more. The chain links TRBV5-1 to TRBJ2-4, with 14 bases matching TRBD2. With V trimmed by 0 bases and J by 5 bases, 4 bases remained unmatched. The CDR3 covers 17 residues. CDR1 is SGHRS, CDR2 YFSETQ, per germline. The CDR3 sequence: CASSLDGLAGGQNIQYF. The CDR3 nucleotides are TGCGCCAGCAGCTTGGATGGACTAGCGGGAGGACAAAACATTCAGTACTTC. The whole variable domain, filled in from reference TRBV5-1 and TRBJ2-4, reads KAGVTQTPRYLIKTRGQQVTLSCSPISGHRSVSWYQQTPGQGLQFLFEYFSETQRNKGNFPGRFSGRQFSNSRSEMNVSTLELGDSALYLCASSLDGLAGGQNIQYFGAGTRLSVL.